This T cell receptor beta chain originates from a study of blood T cell repertoires in COVID-19. Across the whole study: Sample material is recorded as cDNA or gDNA derived from T cells, B-cell-depleted T cells, or PBMCs.

Sequencing was performed with immunoSEQ multiplex PCR; in TCRdb, only in-frame clones are kept and a portion is missing. Of almost 55,000 clones in the sample, 70% to 90% are singletons; the top ten hold approximately 5%. The CDR3 totals 13 residues. Deletions cut 1 base from V and 4 bases from J, with 7 bases between. This receptor was obtained from a human donor in a cohort sampled during active COVID-19. Sequencing input: peripheral blood. The V gene is TRBV12-3 or TRBV12-4, the J gene TRBJ1-2; D perhaps matches TRBD1 (5 bases). In DNA, the CDR3 is TGTGCCAGCAGTTTAGAAGGGGCCTATGGCTACACCTTC. The encoded protein is CASSLEGAYGYTF.